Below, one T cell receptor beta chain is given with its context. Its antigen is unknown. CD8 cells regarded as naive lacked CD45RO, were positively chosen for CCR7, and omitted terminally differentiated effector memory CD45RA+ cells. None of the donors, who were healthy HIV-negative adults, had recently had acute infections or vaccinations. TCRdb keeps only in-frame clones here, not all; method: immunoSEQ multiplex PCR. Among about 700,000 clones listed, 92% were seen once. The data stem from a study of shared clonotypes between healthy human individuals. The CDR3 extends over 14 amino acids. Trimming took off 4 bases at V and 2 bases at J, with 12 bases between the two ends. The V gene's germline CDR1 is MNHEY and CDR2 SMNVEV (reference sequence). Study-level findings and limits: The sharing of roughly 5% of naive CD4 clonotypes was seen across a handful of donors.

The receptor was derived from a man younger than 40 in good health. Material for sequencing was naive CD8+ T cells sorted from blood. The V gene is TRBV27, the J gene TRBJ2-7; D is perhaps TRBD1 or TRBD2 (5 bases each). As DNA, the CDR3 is TGTGCCAGCAGTTCCTGGGACCCTACCTACGAGCAGTACTTC. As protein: CASSSWDPTYEQYF.